This T cell receptor (beta chain) originates from a study of CD8+CD57+ T cells in acquired aplastic anemia. This clonotype was detected ten times or more. Its antigen is currently unknown. Findings of the study overall: Found in both controls and patients were approximately 29 CD8+ CDR3 sequences.

The CDR3 is made up of 12 amino acids. V lost 7 bases to trimming and J lost 2 bases, with 9 bases between them. Germline CDR1 reads SNHLY; CDR2 reads FYNNEI. Genomic DNA constituted the template upon which TCR beta VDJ and CDR3 profiling was performed. Each CDR3 protein is one row after TCRdb ran MiXCR on the reads. The table lists 200,000 to 250,000 distinct CDR3 sequences, approximately 60% of them singletons. The source of this sequence is a human donor in good health. The specimen sequenced was sorted CD4+, CD8+, or CD8+CD57+ T cells (not recorded which) from PBMCs. This chain uses TRBV2 with TRBJ2-7; tentative D call: TRBD1 (6 bases). Written as DNA, the CDR3 is TGTGCCAGCACGGACAGAGCCTACGAGCAGTACTTC. Its translation is CASTDRAYEQYF. The full variable domain, in which reference TRBV2 and TRBJ2-7 provide the parts outside the CDR3, is EPEVTQTPSHQVTQMGQEVILRCVPISNHLYFYWYRQILGQKVEFLVSFYNNEISEKSEIFDDQFSVERPDGSNFTLKIRSTKLEDSAMYFCASTDRAYEQYFGPGTRLTVT.